This record concerns one T cell receptor beta chain sequence. Its antigen is unknown. The sample is drawn from a study of T cell clones after liver transplantation. Overall study: Subjects received no induction therapy and standard immunosuppression until randomization at 12-24 months post-transplant.

The CDR3 sequence is 14 residues long. Germline-derived CDR1 and CDR2 are LNHDA and SQIVND (reference sequence). V lost 4 bases to trimming and J lost 8 bases; unmatched junction nucleotides: 5. Regarding the study as a whole: A larger donor-reactive than third-party decline suggested partial antigen-specific deletion.

Only in-frame clones appear in the TCRdb table, and some are missing; sequencing was by immunoSEQ multiplex PCR. The data hold 95,000 to 130,000 clones, with 75% to 95% observed a single time. The chain recombines TRBV19 with TRBJ2-1, with 10 positions matching TRBD1. The specimen comprised CD4+ T cells from blood, sampled 12 months after liver transplant. This TCR was recovered from a human patient who received a liver transplant. The graft donor may have contributed some T cells. The DNA for the CDR3 is TGTGCCAGTAGTACTCTCGGACAGGGGGATGAGCAGTTCTTC. Residues: CASSTLGQGDEQFF.